Following are 17 T cell receptor beta chains from one sample sequenced in a study of Ad26.COV2.S vaccination and SARS-CoV-2 variants. Using immunoSEQ multiplex PCR, the repertoire was profiled, and TCRdb retains in-frame clones only, with some absent. Of around 300,000 clones listed, roughly 90% were seen once; the top ten hold about 5%. Treatment defined: roughly 19 received Ad26.COV2.S at low or high dose, single or two shots; 5 received placebo; per-sample allocation not given. Sampling took place 63 days after the first vaccine or placebo injection. This sample comprised peripheral blood, obtained in a trial of Ad26.COV2.S vaccine versus placebo. The source of these receptors is a person aged 18-60 years who received the Ad26.COV2.S COVID-19 vaccine or a placebo.

V is TRBV6-1 and J is TRBJ1-1; the match to TRBD1 covers 7 bases. The ends lost 3 bases at V and 5 bases at J; junction bases unmatched: 15. Germline V gene lookup returns CDR1 MNHNS and CDR2 SASEGT. The CDR3 runs 17 residues. DNA for the CDR3: TGTGCCAGCAGTGAGCGAGCAGGGGGGGGCTTAGTTACTGAAGCTTTCTTT. Translating it yields CASSERAGGGLVTEAFF.

This clone was detected only once. CDR3 DNA: TGTGCCAGCAGCCACTTCAGGACTGAAGCTTTCTTT. It yields the protein CASSHFRTEAFF. This rearrangement joins TRBV7-9 to TRBJ1-1; D ambiguous. Germline-derived CDR1 and CDR2 are SEHNR and FQNEAQ (reference sequence). Trimming stripped 5 bases from V and 5 bases from J, with 9 bases between. The CDR3 consists of 12 residues. Full variable domain (outside the CDR3, taken from reference TRBV7-9 and TRBJ1-1): DTGVSQNPRHKITKRGQNVTFRCDPISEHNRLYWYRQTLGQGPEFLTYFQNEAQLEKSRLLSDRFSAERPKGSFSTLEIQRTEQGDSAMYLCASSHFRTEAFFGQGTRLTVV.

The chain uses TRBV5-8 and TRBJ2-1, with no clear D. CDR1 is SGHTS, CDR2 YDEGEE, per germline. CDR3 length: 12 amino acids. Between the trimmed V and J ends, which lost 2 bases and 14 bases, there was a span of 14 bases. The CDR3 loop reads CASSLEVSYEFF. The CDR3 region has the DNA TGTGCCAGCAGCTTAGAGGTTAGTTACGAGTTCTTC.

This chain joins TRBV13 and TRBJ1-1; the D is unclear. CDR3 length: 12 residues. Germline CDR1 is PRHDT and CDR2 is FYEKMQ (reference sequence). The V and J ends lost 1 base and 11 bases respectively, with 11 bases between them. The CDR3 protein is CASSLEGLEAFF. CDR3 nucleotides: TGTGCCAGCAGCTTAGAAGGTCTGGAGGCTTTCTTT.

The sample holds one count of this clone. J is TRBJ1-6 and V is TRBV13; 8 bases are shared with TRBD1. CDR1 PRHDT and CDR2 FYEKMQ come from the germline V gene (reference sequence). There are 15 residues in the CDR3. V trimming: 0 bases; J trimming: 7 bases; junction bases outside the gene matches: 2. CDR3 residues: CASSLGRGQNSPLHF. The CDR3 DNA sequence: TGTGCCAGCAGCTTAGGCAGGGGGCAGAATTCACCCCTCCACTTT.

The sample holds one count of this clone. The genes are TRBV27 and TRBJ2-3, with 12 bases lining up with TRBD2. Germline V gene data show CDR1 as MNHEY and CDR2 as SMNVEV (reference sequence). The CDR3 is 16 amino acids. Trimming cost V 6 bases and J 4 bases; bases outside gene matches: 8. The CDR3: CASSTSTSGGADTQYF. For the CDR3, the DNA is TGTGCCAGCAGCACTTCGACTAGCGGGGGTGCAGATACGCAGTATTTT.

The chain employs TRBV10-1 and TRBJ2-7; the match to TRBD1 covers 7 bases. The germline gives CDR1 WNHNN, CDR2 SYGVQD (reference sequence). The J segment lost 2 bases and the V segment lost 2 bases, leaving 6 bases of the junction unmatched. The CDR3 totals 15 residues. Here the CDR3 reads CASSETTGRTYEQYF. The CDR3 coding sequence is TGCGCCAGCAGTGAGACGACAGGGAGAACCTACGAGCAGTACTTC.

This chain connects TRBV15 to TRBJ1-5, with a weak D call TRBD1 (6 bases). Germline V gene data show CDR1 as LNHNV and CDR2 as YYDKDF (reference sequence). The CDR3 sequence is 16 residues long. V lost 5 bases, J lost 7 bases, and 21 bases lay in between. CDR3 sequence reads: CATSSDRILTEQPQHF. CDR3 sequence (DNA): TGTGCCACCAGCTCCGACAGGATTTTAACAGAACAGCCCCAGCATTTT.

CDR3 bases: TGTGCCAGCAGCTCTTCAGGGTTAAGTATGAACACTGAAGCTTTCTTT. It encodes CASSSSGLSMNTEAFF. The chain has TRBV7-2 and TRBJ1-1; D perhaps matches TRBD1 (5 bases). Germline assignment: CDR1 SGHTA and CDR2 FQGNSA. This CDR3 spans 16 amino acids. Trimming took 4 bases from V and 0 from J, leaving 15 bases between them.

The J gene is TRBJ1-6, the V gene TRBV5-5, with no clear D. The CDR3 covers 13 residues. The germline CDR1 and CDR2 sequences are SGHKS and YYEKEE (reference sequence). The V gene lost 1 base and the J gene lost 8 bases, with 7 bases spanning the gap. CDR3 residues: CASSLLADSPLHF. DNA of the CDR3: TGTGCCAGCAGCTTGCTGGCGGATTCACCCCTCCACTTT.

Of note for this clone: At the DNA level, this CDR3 is encoded by other sequences in the same sample as well. This chain joins TRBV4-3 and TRBJ2-3; D possibly corresponds to TRBD2 (6 bases). V was clipped by 2 bases and J by 8 bases, with 14 bases between them. This CDR3 has 14 amino acids. CDR1 LGHNA and CDR2 YSLEER come from the germline V gene. The chain's CDR3 is CASSQRLEGTTQYF. The CDR3 DNA reads TGCGCCAGCAGCCAAAGGCTGGAGGGAACTACGCAGTATTTT.

The chain combines TRBV19 with TRBJ1-1, with D possibly being TRBD1 (6 bases). Germline CDR1 LNHDA, CDR2 SQIVND (reference sequence). Trimming left V 0 bases short and J 0 bases short, with 26 bases between. The CDR3 has 21 amino acids. In nucleotides, the CDR3 is TGTGCCAGTAGTATAGATCCGCTTCAGAGTTTGGACAGCACCTTGAACACTGAAGCTTTCTTT. Translation gives CASSIDPLQSLDSTLNTEAFF.

The J gene is TRBJ1-6, the V gene TRBV6-5; a weak D match, TRBD1 (5 bases). Trimming took 2 bases from V and 9 from J, leaving 14 bases between them. The germline V gene encodes CDR1 MNHEY and CDR2 SVGAGI. This CDR3 is built from 15 residues. CDR3 in DNA: TGTGCCAGCAGTTACACGATGGGGGTTACTTCACCCCTCCACTTT. Its protein is CASSYTMGVTSPLHF.

The chain joins TRBV6-5 to TRBJ1-1, with TRBD1 as a possible D gene (5 bases). V was trimmed by 7 bases and J by 3 bases, leaving 12 bases between them. Germline values: CDR1 MNHEY, CDR2 SVGAGI. The CDR3 consists of 13 residues. The CDR3 region has the DNA TGTGCCAGCACCCTAACAGGTCACACTGAAGCTTTCTTT. Protein sequence: CASTLTGHTEAFF.

The chain has TRBV5-8 and TRBJ2-7; D possibly corresponds to TRBD1 (5 bases). The ends were cut back, 7 bases at V and 7 bases at J, with 15 bases in the middle. There are 12 residues in the CDR3. Per the germline V gene, CDR1 is SGHTS and CDR2 is YDEGEE. The CDR3 DNA follows: TGTGCCAGCCGTGGACACCTTGGTGAGCAGTACGTC. Translated, it gives CASRGHLGEQYV.

The chain combines TRBV19 with TRBJ1-1; D not resolved. CDR3 size: 13 residues. The germline V gene has CDR1 LNHDA and CDR2 SQIVND (reference sequence). Trimming pared 3 bases from V and 3 bases from J, leaving 8 bases between. This chain's CDR3 is CASSIAWDTEAFF. In DNA, the CDR3 is TGTGCCAGTAGTATCGCCTGGGACACTGAAGCTTTCTTT.

This clone came up once. The CDR3 spells CAGGVGGKSYNEQFF. DNA for the CDR3: TGTGCCGGAGGCGTAGGAGGCAAATCGTACAATGAGCAGTTCTTC. The chain links TRBV5-3 to TRBJ2-1, with D possibly matching TRBD2 (5 bases). TRBV5-3 is known as an ORF, though its function is uncertain. V lost 10 bases and J lost 4, with 21 bases in between. The CDR3 is 15 residues long.